This T cell receptor beta chain was sequenced during a study of a mutant IDH1 vaccine in newly diagnosed glioma. Background on the study: The treated population exhibited a male proportion of 62.5%, a female proportion of 37.5%, and a mean age of around 40 years. Before enrollment, patients got radiotherapy alone, temozolomide alone, or mostly the combination. Study observations and caveats: Pseudoprogression apparently tracked independently of changes in top peripheral T cell clonotypes.

The CDR3 has 14 residues. V was clipped by 5 bases and J by 4 bases, with 12 bases between them. In germline, CDR1 is SGHTA, CDR2 FQGNSA. To note about this clone: Its target is not known.

Time point described: baseline, week 1 (first vaccination visit). The treatment: pre-vaccination baseline after standard-of-care therapy. Each astrocytoma in the donors was new, WHO grade 3 or 4, IDH1-mutant and ATRX-lost. Assay: immunoSEQ multiplex PCR; the TCRdb copy retains only in-frame clones and omits some. Among approximately 36,000 clones listed, around 90% were seen once. The receptor was derived from a young man with glioma. The chain has TRBV7-2 and TRBJ1-5; D uncertain. The material sequenced was PBMCs, taken from a glioma patient treated with radiotherapy, temozolomide or both. DNA for the CDR3: TGTGCCAGCAGCCCCCAAGCTGGGAATCAGCCCCAGCATTTT. This sequence encodes CASSPQAGNQPQHF. The whole variable domain, filled in from reference TRBV7-2 and TRBJ1-5, reads GAGVSQSPSNKVTEKGKDVELRCDPISGHTALYWYRQSLGQGLEFLIYFQGNSAPDKSGLPSDRFSAERTGGSVSTLTIQRTQQEDSAVYLCASSPQAGNQPQHFGDGTRLSIL.